This TCR beta chain was documented in a study of blood T cell repertoires in COVID-19. Study at large: T cells, B-cell-depleted T cells, or PBMCs provided the cDNA or gDNA that served as material.

As processed by the authors: Estimation of nucleated cell counts relied on the amplification of reference gene primers. Profiled with immunoSEQ multiplex PCR; TCRdb holds only in-frame clones, not every one. V, J and clone size are taken as reported in that table, and D and trimming were inferred from the DNA itself. Of fewer than 350,000 clones in the sample, approximately 86% are singletons; the top ten hold approximately 10%. This CDR3 is 17 amino acids long. The V end lost 5 bases, the J end lost 4 bases, and 20 bases lay between the germline ends. The germline CDR1 and CDR2 sequences are MNHEY and SMNVEV (reference sequence).

J is TRBJ2-2 and V is TRBV27; possibly TRBD1 for D (6 bases). The source of this sequence is a man between 35 and 55 years old with active or convalescent COVID-19. Material: peripheral blood. The CDR3 DNA sequence: TGTGCCAGCAGTACTACAGGGTTAGGCCCTTCCACCGGGGAGCTGTTTTTT. Its protein product is CASSTTGLGPSTGELFF.